These 30 T cell receptor beta chains share one sample of origin, sequenced in a study of blood T cell repertoires in COVID-19. Measured with immunoSEQ multiplex PCR; TCRdb has only the in-frame clones, and not every one. The sample consists of 150,000 to 200,000 clones, around four fifths of them appearing once. Sequenced material: peripheral blood. Source of these receptors: a woman in her 70s with COVID-19, enrolled during active disease.

The chain's CDR3 is CATSDSRQGVETQYF. In nucleotides, the CDR3 is TGTGCCACCAGTGATTCACGACAGGGGGTGGAGACCCAGTACTTC. The V call is TRBV24-1, the J call TRBJ2-5, with 9 bases that match TRBD1. The germline V gene has CDR1 KGHDR and CDR2 SFDVKD. V was pared by 2 bases and J by 5 bases, with 5 bases of the junction left unmatched. There are 15 residues in the CDR3.

This clone was counted only a few times. This same CDR3 is encoded by further DNA sequences in the sample. The chain couples TRBV6-5 to TRBJ1-4; 8 bases agree with TRBD1. Trimming took 5 bases from V and 8 from J; bases not matched to a gene: 7. CDR1 is MNHEY and CDR2 is SVGAGI in the germline V gene. The CDR3 is 14 residues long. The CDR3: CASSPQGAGEKLFF. CDR3 sequence (DNA): TGTGCCAGCAGTCCCCAGGGGGCGGGGGAAAAACTGTTTTTT.

This sequence joins TRBV4-1 and TRBJ2-1; 8 bases match TRBD2. With 2 bases clipped from V and 8 bases from J, the junction kept 8 bases outside the gene matches. Germline CDR1 reads MGHRA; CDR2 reads YSYEKL. The CDR3 loop spans 15 amino acids. CDR3 coding DNA: TGCGCCAGCAGCCAACCCGGGAGGGCCCTCTATGAGCAGTTCTTC. This translates into CASSQPGRALYEQFF.

CDR3 DNA sequence: TGCGCCAGCAGCTTTGGCGGGATCACAGATACGCAGTATTTT. This encodes CASSFGGITDTQYF. The chain links TRBV5-1 to TRBJ2-3; D is possibly TRBD2 (6 bases). The CDR3 runs 14 residues. Trimming shortened V by 2 bases and J by 2 bases, and 9 bases separated the two germline ends. The germline CDR1 and CDR2 sequences are SGHRS and YFSETQ.

This chain links TRBV11-2 with TRBJ1-1, with TRBD1 matching over 8 bases. The CDR3 loop spans 13 amino acids. V was pared by 6 bases and J by 4 bases, with 4 bases of the junction left unmatched. CDR1 SGHAT and CDR2 FQNNGV come from the germline V gene. The CDR3 nucleotides read TGTGCCAGCAGAGAAACAGGGGGCACTGAAGCTTTCTTT. It specifies CASRETGGTEAFF.

This sequence joins TRBV28 and TRBJ2-3; 9 positions match TRBD1. From germline, CDR1 is MDHEN and CDR2 SYDVKM. Trimming cost V 7 bases and J 0 bases; bases outside gene matches: 17. The CDR3 spans 19 residues. The CDR3 coding sequence is TGTGCCAGCAACGATAACCGGGACAGGGTTTTTCCTAGCACAGATACGCAGTATTTT. Translation gives CASNDNRDRVFPSTDTQYF.

The table lists this clone with a count of one. Within the sample, other DNA sequences also encode this same CDR3. The chain is built from TRBV7-9 and TRBJ2-3; possible D gene TRBD2, 5 bases. With 1 base removed from V and 2 bases from J, the gap between germline ends came to 7 bases. Germline V gene data show CDR1 as SEHNR and CDR2 as FQNEAQ (reference sequence). This CDR3 has 14 residues. As DNA, the CDR3 is TGTGCCAGCAGCTTAGGACTATCCACAGATACGCAGTATTTT. It yields the protein CASSLGLSTDTQYF.

This clone was recorded a few times. The genes are TRBV3-1 (or the pseudogene TRBV3-2) and TRBJ2-7; no firm D call. The CDR3 has 13 residues. Germline CDR1 LGHDT, CDR2 YNNKEL (reference sequence). Trimming pared 1 base from V and 5 bases from J, leaving 9 bases between. The CDR3 DNA follows: TGTGCCAGCAGCCAAGTCATACGAGACGAGCAGTACTTC. Protein sequence: CASSQVIRDEQYF.

The V and J genes are TRBV28 and TRBJ2-7, with 8 bases fitting TRBD2. The germline V gene encodes CDR1 MDHEN and CDR2 SYDVKM. With V trimmed by 6 bases and J by 6 bases, 16 bases remained unmatched. The CDR3 has 16 residues. CDR3 bases: TGTGCCAGCAGCCGGGGGGGGAGCGGGAGTGAGGGCGAGCAGTACTTC. This sequence encodes CASSRGGSGSEGEQYF.

The chain links TRBV5-1 to TRBJ1-1; the match to TRBD1 covers 7 bases. This CDR3 spans 14 amino acids. CDR1 and CDR2 (germline): SGHRS, YFSETQ. V gave up 2 bases and J gave up 5 bases; unmatched junction bases: 6. CDR3 loop: CASSLGGARTEAFF. The CDR3 coding sequence is TGCGCCAGCAGCTTAGGGGGCGCAAGGACTGAAGCTTTCTTT.

The CDR3 DNA reads as TGTGCCAGCAGCTCCCCCGGGAAAGGTGAGCAGTTCTTC. This gives the protein CASSSPGKGEQFF. The rearrangement joins TRBV11-3 to TRBJ2-1, with D maybe TRBD2 (5 bases). The V gene's germline CDR1 is SGHNT and CDR2 YENEEA. The CDR3 sequence is 13 residues long. V shed 4 bases and J shed 9 bases, with 13 bases lying between them.

This clone was seen a handful of times. The chain carries TRBV10-2 and TRBJ1-1; 9 bases fit TRBD1. With 8 bases clipped from V and 4 bases from J, the junction kept 5 bases outside the gene matches. The CDR3 length is 13 residues. Germline V gene sequence: CDR1 WSHSY, CDR2 SAAADI. The CDR3 is CASQGQGVTEAFF. The DNA for the CDR3 is TGCGCCAGCCAGGGACAGGGAGTCACTGAAGCTTTCTTT.

J is TRBJ2-1 and V is TRBV20-1; 7 nucleotides match TRBD2. The V and J ends lost 3 bases and 10 bases, in that order; junction bases with no gene match: 3. From germline, CDR1 is DFQATT and CDR2 SNEGSKA (reference sequence). The length of the CDR3 is 11 residues. CDR3 nucleotides: TGCAGTGCTAGGGGGGGGAGGGAGCAGTTCTTC. It is translated as CSARGGREQFF.

The chain is built from TRBV7-2 and TRBJ2-2, with 9 bases identical to TRBD2. This CDR3 contains 15 residues. Trimming at V came to 6 bases and at J to 5 bases, leaving 7 bases not matched to a gene. Per germline, CDR1 SGHTA and CDR2 FQGNSA. The CDR3 region has the DNA TGTGCCAGCAGTAGCGGGAGTCGGTGGACCGGGGAGCTGTTTTTT. Encoded protein: CASSSGSRWTGELFF. Supplemented by reference TRBV7-2 and TRBJ2-2, the full variable domain reads GAGVSQSPSNKVTEKGKDVELRCDPISGHTALYWYRQSLGQGLEFLIYFQGNSAPDKSGLPSDRFSAERTGGSVSTLTIQRTQQEDSAVYLCASSSGSRWTGELFFGEGSRLTVL.

The CDR3 here is CASRRTSGITDTQYF. DNA of the CDR3: TGCGCCAGCAGGAGGACTAGCGGGATCACAGATACGCAGTATTTT. The chain is built from TRBV5-1 and TRBJ2-3, with 12 bases identical to TRBD2. The CDR3 loop spans 15 amino acids. The germline V gene has CDR1 SGHRS and CDR2 YFSETQ. The V segment lost 5 bases and the J segment 2 bases; nucleotides outside the gene matches: 3.

This rearrangement joins TRBV18 to TRBJ2-7; TRBD1 agrees at 7 bases. V gave up 3 bases and J gave up 5 bases; unmatched junction bases: 7. Germline values: CDR1 KGHSH, CDR2 LQKENI. The CDR3 has 14 residues. CDR3 loop: CASSPMTGTHEQYF. In nucleotides, the CDR3 is TGTGCCAGCTCACCTATGACAGGGACCCACGAGCAGTACTTC.

This clone was seen more than once but under ten times. The V call is TRBV6-5, the J call TRBJ2-1, with D tentatively TRBD2 (6 bases). V was trimmed by 7 bases and J by 2 bases, leaving 15 bases between them. From germline, CDR1 is MNHEY and CDR2 SVGAGI. This CDR3 comprises 15 residues. CDR3 in amino acids: CASTLGGGAYNEQFF. The CDR3 coding sequence is TGTGCCAGCACCCTGGGAGGCGGGGCCTACAATGAGCAGTTCTTC.

This chain connects TRBV7-9 to TRBJ1-2; D perhaps matches TRBD1 (6 bases). The V gene's germline CDR1 is SEHNR and CDR2 FQNEAQ (reference sequence). CDR3 length: 13 amino acids. V shed 5 bases and J shed 8 bases, with 15 bases lying between them. The CDR3 protein is CASSPPQGTGYTF. The CDR3 DNA reads TGTGCCAGCAGCCCCCCTCAGGGGACCGGCTACACCTTC.

V and J are TRBV25-1 and TRBJ2-7; perhaps TRBD2 as D (5 bases). The CDR3 consists of 15 residues. The germline V and J ends were trimmed by 2 bases and 3 bases, with 14 bases remaining between them. Per the germline V gene, CDR1 is MGHDK and CDR2 is SYGVNS. CDR3 region: CASSETKLGFYEQYF. In nucleotides, the CDR3 is TGTGCCAGCAGTGAAACCAAACTAGGTTTCTACGAGCAGTACTTC.

The V and J genes are TRBV28 and TRBJ2-7, with D unresolved. Trimming cost V 3 bases and J 2 bases, with 5 bases left between them. Germline lookup yields CDR1 MDHEN and CDR2 SYDVKM. CDR3 length: 12 amino acids. CDR3 protein: CASSLSAYEQYF. The CDR3 nucleotides read TGTGCCAGCAGTTTGTCCGCCTACGAGCAGTACTTC.

This chain joins TRBV30 and TRBJ1-2; possibly TRBD1 for D (6 bases). The V end lost 1 base, the J end lost 5 bases, and 20 bases lay between the germline ends. Germline CDR1 and CDR2: GTSNPN and SVGIG (reference sequence). The CDR3 totals 16 residues. The chain's CDR3 is CAWSGSPTGTLYGYTF. CDR3 nucleotides: TGTGCCTGGAGTGGCTCTCCCACAGGGACCCTATATGGCTACACCTTC.

This chain connects TRBV28 to TRBJ2-7; 9 positions match TRBD1. This CDR3 region has 15 residues. CDR1 is MDHEN and CDR2 is SYDVKM in the germline V gene. With V trimmed by 8 bases and J by 0 bases, 8 bases remained unmatched. The CDR3: CASPMATGGSYEQYF. DNA of the CDR3: TGTGCCAGCCCAATGGCGACAGGGGGCTCCTACGAGCAGTACTTC.

This chain connects TRBV18 to TRBJ1-1, with 9 bases fitting TRBD1. V gave up 3 bases and J gave up 8 bases; unmatched junction bases: 10. This CDR3 region has 15 residues. CDR1 is KGHSH and CDR2 is LQKENI in the germline V gene. CDR3 in DNA: TGTGCCAGCTCACCCTTGGGACAGGGCCAGGGGGAAGCTTTCTTT. As protein: CASSPLGQGQGEAFF.

The J gene is TRBJ1-5, the V gene TRBV29-1; the match to TRBD1 covers 10 bases. V gave up 4 bases and J gave up 4 bases; unmatched junction bases: 7. The CDR3 sequence is 15 residues long. Germline V gene sequence: CDR1 SQVTM, CDR2 ANQGSEA. The chain's CDR3 is CSVASGQGGNQPQHF. DNA for the CDR3: TGCAGCGTTGCATCTGGACAGGGGGGAAATCAGCCCCAGCATTTT.

CDR3 protein: CASSYFGRVTDTQYF. Written as DNA, the CDR3 is TGTGCCAGCAGTTACTTCGGGAGAGTCACAGATACGCAGTATTTT. This rearrangement joins TRBV6-5 to TRBJ2-3, with D possibly matching TRBD2 (6 bases). The CDR3 sequence is 15 residues long. Germline CDR1 MNHEY, CDR2 SVGAGI. The ends were cut back, 1 base at V and 2 bases at J, with 10 bases in the middle.

A remark on this clone: The same CDR3 is also encoded by other DNA sequences in this sample. The V gene is TRBV7-2, the J gene TRBJ2-1; D possibly corresponds to TRBD1 (7 bases). Germline assignment: CDR1 SGHTA and CDR2 FQGNSA. Trimming removed 4 bases from V and 3 bases from J, with 10 bases in between. There are 14 residues in the CDR3. The chain's CDR3 is CASSSQGGYNEQFF. DNA of the CDR3: TGTGCCAGCAGCTCTCAGGGGGGCTACAATGAGCAGTTCTTC.

CDR3 in DNA: TGTGCCGCAAGCCCTCCGGGACTAGCGGGAAACAATGAGCAGTTCTTC. Protein sequence: CAASPPGLAGNNEQFF. The J gene is TRBJ2-1, the V gene TRBV27; 13 bases align to TRBD2. The CDR3 is 16 residues long. CDR1 and CDR2 from the germline V gene are MNHEY and SMNVEV (reference sequence). The V and J ends lost 11 bases and 5 bases, in that order; junction bases with no gene match: 12.

The chain couples TRBV30 to TRBJ1-3; perhaps TRBD1 as D (6 bases). The germline V gene encodes CDR1 GTSNPN and CDR2 SVGIG (reference sequence). V was pared by 3 bases and J by 3 bases, with 12 bases between. The CDR3 is made up of 14 amino acids. This CDR3 reads CAWRVGGIGNTIYF. CDR3 DNA sequence: TGTGCCTGGAGAGTAGGGGGAATTGGAAACACCATATATTTT.

The chain employs TRBV27 and TRBJ2-2; tentatively, D is TRBD2 (5 bases). The CDR3 is 17 residues long. V lost 7 bases and J 2 bases, leaving 20 bases between the germline ends. Germline CDR1 and CDR2: MNHEY and SMNVEV (reference sequence). The CDR3 sequence: CASTPGVGQINTGELFF. DNA for the CDR3: TGTGCCAGCACCCCCGGGGTGGGTCAAATAAACACCGGGGAGCTGTTTTTT.

J is TRBJ2-1 and V is TRBV5-1; 8 nucleotides agree with TRBD2. The germline gives CDR1 SGHRS, CDR2 YFSETQ. Germline trimming cut 0 bases from V and 2 bases from J; bases unmatched to any gene: 1. The CDR3 totals 15 residues. The CDR3 is CASSLAGGAYNEQFF. DNA of the CDR3: TGCGCCAGCAGCTTGGCGGGAGGGGCCTACAATGAGCAGTTCTTC.